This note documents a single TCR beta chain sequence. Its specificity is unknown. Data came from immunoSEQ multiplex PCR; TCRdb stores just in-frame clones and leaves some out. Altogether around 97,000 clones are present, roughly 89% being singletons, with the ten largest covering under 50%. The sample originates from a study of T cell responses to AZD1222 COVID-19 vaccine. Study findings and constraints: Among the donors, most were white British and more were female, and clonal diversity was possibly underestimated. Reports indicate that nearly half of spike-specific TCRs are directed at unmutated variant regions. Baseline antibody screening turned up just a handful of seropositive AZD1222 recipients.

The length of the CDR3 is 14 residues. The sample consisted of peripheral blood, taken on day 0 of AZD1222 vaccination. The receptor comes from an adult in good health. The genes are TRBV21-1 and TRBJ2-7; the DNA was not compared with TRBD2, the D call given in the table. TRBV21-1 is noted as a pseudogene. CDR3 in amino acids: CASSKARESYEQYF. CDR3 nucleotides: TGTGCCAGCAGCAAAGCGCGGGAATCCTACGAGCAGTACTTC.